Below are 20 T cell receptor beta chains sequenced from a single sample in a study of T cells in Graves' hyperthyroidism and ophthalmopathy (dated by TCRdb to about 2019). The library relied on multiplex PCR. TCRdb names Illumina HiSeq 2000 as the instrument used. The TCR beta CDR3 regions were amplified from RNA transcripts. For the first round of RT-PCR on the TCR CDR3, the HTBI primer set was used together with the Qiagen OneStep RT-PCR kit. Clones were called with MiXCR by TCRdb after fastp trimmed the public reads at Q25, and only in-frame beta chains were retained. Rows merge per CDR3 protein into single entries with the most common DNA and genes. Present in this sample are a few hundred thousand distinct CDR3 sequences, approximately 25% of which were seen just once. The ten largest clones represent less than 75% of the sample. The sample taken for sequencing was blood. The receptors here all came from a man aged 50 or older with Graves' hyperthyroidism.

This clonotype showed up just a few times. The rearrangement uses TRBV18 and TRBJ2-5; D possibly corresponds to TRBD1 (5 bases). The germline V and J ends were trimmed by 2 bases and 4 bases, with 11 bases remaining between them. This CDR3 is built from 14 residues. Germline V gene sequence: CDR1 KGHSH, CDR2 LQKENI. CDR3 residues: CASSPGRGGETQYF. As DNA, the CDR3 is TGTGCCAGCTCACCAGGAAGGGGTGGAGAGACCCAGTACTTC.

This clonotype was seen at least ten times. The chain combines TRBV12-3 or TRBV12-4 with TRBJ2-7; tentatively, D is TRBD2 (6 bases). Trimming shortened V by 3 bases and J by 3 bases, and 12 bases separated the two germline ends. There are 14 residues in the CDR3. Here the CDR3 reads CASSFILGGYEQYF. The CDR3 DNA reads as TGTGCCAGCAGTTTCATCTTGGGGGGCTACGAGCAGTACTTC.

The V and J genes are TRBV7-3 and TRBJ1-1; D call uncertain. V shed 0 bases and J shed 9 bases, with 11 bases lying between them. Germline V gene sequence: CDR1 SGHTA, CDR2 FQGTGA. CDR3 length equals 13 residues. The CDR3 bases are TGTGCCAGCAGCTTAACGATGAGACAAAAAGCTTTCTTT. It encodes CASSLTMRQKAFF.

This clonotype was counted a few times. CDR3 DNA: TGTGCCAGCAGCCTTGAGGGAACAAACTACAATGAGCAGTTCTTC. It translates to CASSLEGTNYNEQFF. The rearrangement links TRBV27 to TRBJ2-1; tentatively, D is TRBD2 (5 bases). Germline CDR1 reads MNHEY; CDR2 reads SMNVEV (reference sequence). V lost 6 bases and J lost 3, with 15 bases in between. The CDR3 runs to 15 residues.

This clonotype has more than one count but fewer than ten. J is TRBJ2-3 and V is TRBV27; D gene unclear. Between the trimmed V and J ends, which lost 8 bases and 6 bases, there was a span of 21 bases. CDR1 and CDR2 (germline): MNHEY, SMNVEV (reference sequence). This CDR3 region has 15 residues. The CDR3 DNA sequence: TGTGCCAGCGCCCCCATAACCCAATACCGGGATACGCAGTATTTT. This translates into CASAPITQYRDTQYF.

This clonotype has more than one count but fewer than ten. The chain links TRBV3-1 to TRBJ1-1; TRBD1 matches 7 bases. The CDR3 is 16 amino acids. The ends lost 2 bases at V and 5 bases at J; junction bases unmatched: 11. The V gene's germline CDR1 is LGHDT and CDR2 YNNKEL (reference sequence). The CDR3 DNA follows: TGTGCCAGCAGCCAACCTAAGACAGGGAGAAATACTGAAGCTTTCTTT. Translation: CASSQPKTGRNTEAFF.

This clonotype was found a few times. The V and J genes are TRBV7-8 and TRBJ1-1, with a tentative D call TRBD1 (5 bases). CDR3 size: 15 residues. In germline, CDR1 is SGHVS, CDR2 FQNEAQ. Trimming cost V 5 bases and J 1 base, with 14 bases left between them. CDR3 DNA sequence: TGTGCCAGCAGCCAATCCAGGGCCCGGAACACTGAAGCTTTCTTT. This gives the protein CASSQSRARNTEAFF.

This clonotype came up many times. The chain links TRBV6-5 to TRBJ1-2; no clear D gene. Germline assignment: CDR1 MNHEY and CDR2 SVGAGI. Trimming removed 1 base at V and 2 bases at J, with 8 bases between. The CDR3 has 14 amino acids. The CDR3 DNA reads TGTGCCAGCAGTTACTTTGGGGAAAACTATGGCTACACCTTC. It yields the protein CASSYFGENYGYTF.

This chain joins TRBV20-1 and TRBJ1-1; 8 bases are a match to TRBD1. The CDR3 loop spans 12 amino acids. The germline gives CDR1 DFQATT, CDR2 SNEGSKA (reference sequence). Trimming cost V 7 bases and J 4 bases; bases outside gene matches: 5. The CDR3 region is CSVPTGVTEAFF. The DNA for the CDR3 is TGCAGTGTCCCGACAGGGGTCACTGAAGCTTTCTTT.

Concerning this clonotype itself: A much larger clone sits a single nucleotide away, making a read error possible. The J gene is TRBJ1-5, the V gene TRBV18; 10 nucleotides line up with TRBD1. Germline CDR1 reads KGHSH; CDR2 reads LQKENI. The CDR3 has 16 amino acids. The CDR3 sequence is CASPPGTGDSNQPQHF. Here the CDR3 DNA reads TGTGCCAGCCCACCAGGGACAGGGGACAGCAATCAGCCCCAGCATTTT.

This chain joins TRBV25-1 and TRBJ2-1; the match to TRBD1 covers 7 bases. Unmatched junction bases numbered 8, after V lost 5 bases and J lost 13 bases. Germline CDR1 is MGHDK and CDR2 is SYGVNS. The CDR3 has 12 residues. CDR3 loop: CASSMTGTAQFF. CDR3 nucleotides: TGTGCCAGCAGTATGACCGGGACAGCACAGTTCTTC.

The rearrangement joins TRBV28 to TRBJ1-2; TRBD1 is a possible D gene (6 bases). Germline V gene lookup returns CDR1 MDHEN and CDR2 SYDVKM. Trimming stripped 6 bases from V and 1 base from J, with 15 bases between. This CDR3 has 15 amino acids. DNA of the CDR3: TGTGCCAGCAGCCACGCACGGACAGTTAACTATGGCTACACCTTC. Encoded protein: CASSHARTVNYGYTF.

This clonotype was found a few times. The chain couples TRBV5-1 to TRBJ1-1; D not certain. V dropped 3 bases and J dropped 0 bases, with 6 bases sitting between them. Per the germline V gene, CDR1 is SGHRS and CDR2 is YFSETQ. The CDR3 has 13 residues. Here the CDR3 reads CASSWTVNTEAFF. The CDR3 DNA sequence: TGCGCCAGCAGCTGGACGGTGAACACTGAAGCTTTCTTT.

CDR3 in DNA: TGTGCCAGCAGTGCCCTCAGGGGGCGTGAGGTCTACGAGCAGTACTTC. This codes for CASSALRGREVYEQYF. The chain has TRBV12-3 or TRBV12-4 and TRBJ2-7; 8 positions agree with TRBD1. The CDR3 length is 16 residues. The V gene end was trimmed by 5 bases and the J gene end by 3 bases; junction bases not matched to a gene: 12.

This clonotype came up once. This chain uses TRBV20-1 with TRBJ2-3; 9 bases line up with TRBD2. Germline trimming cut 3 bases from V and 0 bases from J; bases unmatched to any gene: 7. This CDR3 spans 16 amino acids. Germline V CDR1 and CDR2: DFQATT, SNEGSKA (reference sequence). The CDR3 loop is CSARSITSGSTDTQYF. In DNA, the CDR3 is TGCAGTGCTAGGTCTATTACTAGCGGGAGCACAGATACGCAGTATTTT.

The chain couples TRBV3-1 to TRBJ1-1; D gene unclear. V lost 3 bases to trimming and J lost 4 bases, with 12 bases between them. The CDR3 is 14 residues long. Germline CDR1 reads LGHDT; CDR2 reads YNNKEL (reference sequence). In DNA, the CDR3 is TGTGCCAGCAGCCATAGGGATAAGGGCACTGAAGCTTTCTTT. Residues: CASSHRDKGTEAFF.

V and J are TRBV4-2 and TRBJ1-4, with a tentative D call TRBD1 (5 bases). CDR1 and CDR2 (germline): LGHNA, YNFKEQ. This CDR3 has 14 residues. V lost 0 bases, J lost 7 bases, and 9 bases lay in between. CDR3 bases: TGTGCCAGCAGCCAAGAGGGGGAGAGTGAAAAACTGTTTTTT. It yields the protein CASSQEGESEKLFF.

This clonotype turned up a few times. The V and J genes are TRBV20-1 and TRBJ2-7; the D gene is possibly TRBD1 (5 bases). CDR1 and CDR2 from the germline V gene are DFQATT and SNEGSKA (reference sequence). This CDR3 is 13 amino acids long. With 4 bases removed from V and 6 bases from J, the gap between germline ends came to 16 bases. The chain's CDR3 is CSAIQGSRREQYF. As DNA, the CDR3 is TGCAGTGCTATCCAGGGATCCCGTCGCGAGCAGTACTTC.

The chain combines TRBV10-1 with TRBJ2-1, with a weak D call TRBD2 (6 bases). CDR3 length equals 16 residues. Looked up from germline, CDR1 is WNHNN and CDR2 is SYGVQD (reference sequence). Trimming took 0 bases from V and 7 from J, leaving 16 bases between them. The CDR3 sequence: CASSESGVPEGNEQFF. CDR3 bases: TGCGCCAGCAGTGAGTCTGGCGTGCCGGAGGGGAATGAGCAGTTCTTC.

This clonotype was seen at least ten times. The chain combines TRBV3-1 with TRBJ2-7; 9 positions match TRBD2. CDR1 and CDR2 from the germline V gene are LGHDT and YNNKEL (reference sequence). The CDR3 has 16 amino acids. The ends lost 1 base at V and 0 bases at J; junction bases unmatched: 4. The CDR3 protein is CASSQVSGRFSYEQYF. The DNA of the CDR3 is TGTGCCAGCAGCCAAGTGAGCGGGAGGTTCTCCTACGAGCAGTACTTC.